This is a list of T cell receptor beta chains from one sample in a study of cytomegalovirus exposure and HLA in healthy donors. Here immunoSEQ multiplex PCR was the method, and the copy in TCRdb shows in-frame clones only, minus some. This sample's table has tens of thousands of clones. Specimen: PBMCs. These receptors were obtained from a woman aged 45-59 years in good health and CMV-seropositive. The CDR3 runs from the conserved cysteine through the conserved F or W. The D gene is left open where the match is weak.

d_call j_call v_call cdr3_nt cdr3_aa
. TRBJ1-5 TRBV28 TGTGCCAGCAGTTACCCCGGGACATGGAGCAATCAGCCCCAGCATTTT CASSYPGTWSNQPQHF
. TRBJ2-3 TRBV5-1 TGCGCCAGCAGCTTGAGCAGGGGCAGTGCAGATACGCAGTATTTT CASSLSRGSADTQYF
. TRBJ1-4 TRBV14 TGTGCCAGCATCCCCCCCCGGGTATCTAATGAAAAACTGTTTTTT CASIPPRVSNEKLFF
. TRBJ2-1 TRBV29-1 TGCAGCGTTGAATCCCGCTCCTACAATGAGCAGTTCTTC CSVESRSYNEQFF
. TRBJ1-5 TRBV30 TGTGCCTGGAGTGTATCCTCGGGTCAGCCCCAGCATTTT CAWSVSSGQPQHF
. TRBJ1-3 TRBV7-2 TGTGCCAGCAGCGCCCAGGGTCACTCTGGAAACACCATATATTTT CASSAQGHSGNTIYF
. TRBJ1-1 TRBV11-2 TGTGCCAGCAGAGTTACAGCGGGGGGCACTGAAGCTTTCTTT CASRVTAGGTEAFF
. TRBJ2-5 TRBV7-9 TGTGCCAGCTCCAGCTCCAGGGAAGAGACCCAGTACTTC CASSSSREETQYF
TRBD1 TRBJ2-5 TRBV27 TGTGCCAGCAGCCGGGGGACAGGGAGGGTGGAGACCCAGTACTTC CASSRGTGRVETQYF
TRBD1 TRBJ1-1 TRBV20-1 TGCAGTGCTAGGACAGGGCCTGAAGCTTTCTTT CSARTGPEAFF
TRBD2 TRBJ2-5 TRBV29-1 TGCAGCGTCGGGACTATTCGGGAGCAGTACTTC CSVGTIREQYF
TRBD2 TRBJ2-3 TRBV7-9 TGTGCCAGCAGCTTAGAACTAGCGGGGAGAGATACGCAGTATTTT CASSLELAGRDTQYF
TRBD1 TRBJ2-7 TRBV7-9 TGTGCCAGCAGCCCGGGACAGATGGACTACGAGCAGTACTTC CASSPGQMDYEQYF
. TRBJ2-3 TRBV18 TGTGCCAGCTCGGAGGAGGGGGATACGCAGTATTTT CASSEEGDTQYF
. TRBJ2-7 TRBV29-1 TGCAGCGTTGAAGTTGACAGTTACGAGCAGTACTTC CSVEVDSYEQYF
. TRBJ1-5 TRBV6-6 TGTGCCAGCCTTATGACAGGAGATAGCAATCAGCCCCAGCATTTT CASLMTGDSNQPQHF
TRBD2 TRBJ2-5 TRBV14 TGTGCCAGCAGTCGCTCCCTCGGACTAGCGGGAGAGGAGACCCAGTACTTC CASSRSLGLAGEETQYF
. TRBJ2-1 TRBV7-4 TGTGCCAGCAGCTTAGTTCCGACTCTCCGTTTCTCCTACAATGAGCAGTTCTTC CASSLVPTLRFSYNEQFF
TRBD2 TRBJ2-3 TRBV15 TGTGCCACCAGCAGGACTAGCGGGGGCTCAGATACGCAGTATTTT CATSRTSGGSDTQYF
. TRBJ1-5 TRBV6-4 TGTGCCAGCAGCCTTGGGGGGGGCATGGGTCAGCCCCAGCATTTT CASSLGGGMGQPQHF
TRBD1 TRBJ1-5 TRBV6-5 TGTGCCAGCAGTCGGACAGGGTTAAGCAATCAGCCCCAGCATTTT CASSRTGLSNQPQHF
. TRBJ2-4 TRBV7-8 TGTGCCAGCAGCTTAAGCAGGGTTCAAGGCAAAAACATTCAGTACTTC CASSLSRVQGKNIQYF
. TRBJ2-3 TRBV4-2 TGTGCCAGCAGCCGTGGACTTTCAGATACGCAGTATTTT CASSRGLSDTQYF